The clone carrying this T cell receptor beta chain was seen ten or more times. Its antigen remains unidentified. The data are from a study of T cells in Graves' hyperthyroidism and ophthalmopathy. Study outcomes and limitations: Blood also held most thyroid clonotypes expanded beyond 0.001. In simple terms, a model built on 13 V-J features told ophthalmopathy apart from stable hyperthyroidism.

Diagnosing involved the use of clinical symptoms, serum thyroxine and TRAb, thyroid ultrasound and orbital computed tomography. The source of the PBMCs was 8 to 10 ml of fresh peripheral blood. The germline gives CDR1 SGHKS, CDR2 YYEKEE (reference sequence). This CDR3 has 14 amino acids. V dropped 4 bases and J dropped 2 bases, with 12 bases sitting between them. Amplified regions were TCR beta CDR3 sequences from RNA transcripts. First-round RT-PCR with HTBI primers amplified the TCR CDR3 region. A single record per CDR3 protein comes from TCRdb applying MiXCR to the multiplex PCR reads. This sample has fewer than 450,000 distinct CDR3 sequences, with around an eighth found just once.

The sample taken for sequencing was blood. The clonotype originates from a man aged 45-65 years with Graves' ophthalmopathy. The chain joins TRBV5-5 to TRBJ1-2; D gene uncertain. CDR3 loop: CASSRTGANYGYTF. The CDR3 DNA sequence: TGTGCCAGCAGCAGGACGGGAGCGAACTATGGCTACACCTTC.